The rows below give T cell receptor beta chains drawn from one sample of a study of T-cell memory formation after mild COVID-19. MiXCR, run by TCRdb on the 5' RACE reads, gives a single entry per CDR3 protein. The sample lists roughly 160,000 distinct CDR3 sequences; approximately 12% were seen once. The sample comprised PBMCs or a T cell subset sorted from them (not recorded which). The receptor set was obtained from a man between 18 and 35 years old who had mild COVID-19 (a few samples of this study predate the infection). Cell type and time point are not known. Each CDR3 is given with its conserved first and last residue. The order of the fields is J gene, V gene, D gene, CDR3 protein. D genes are given only for firm matches.

TRBJ2-5,TRBV9,NA,CASSAKDGRSETQYF
TRBJ1-5,TRBV10-3,TRBD1,CAISGQGIGNQPQHF
TRBJ1-6,TRBV27,NA,CATKALGVAGARPTLHF
TRBJ1-1,TRBV9,NA,CASSGGQGTLGTEAFF
TRBJ2-5,TRBV5-6,NA,CASSLYYQGETQYF
TRBJ2-2,TRBV20-1,NA,CSAKQGLTGELFF
TRBJ1-1,TRBV9,NA,CASSLQAGSGTEAFF
TRBJ2-2,TRBV5-1,NA,CASSLAAYTGELFF
TRBJ2-5,TRBV10-2,NA,CASSESPREETQYF
TRBJ2-1,TRBV20-1,TRBD2,CSVPGGNEQFF
TRBJ2-3,TRBV6-2/TRBV6-3,TRBD2,CASSYWGLAATDTQYF
TRBJ1-2,TRBV11-2,TRBD1,CASSAGTANYGYTF
TRBJ2-7,TRBV7-8,NA,CASSSGARNEQYF
TRBJ2-1,TRBV7-2,NA,CASSLALPGNEQFF
TRBJ1-1,TRBV5-1,NA,CASSYGDTEAFF
TRBJ2-3,TRBV20-1,TRBD2,CSAGSGASTDTQYF
TRBJ2-1,TRBV6-6,NA,CASSYPGGISYNEQFF
TRBJ2-2,TRBV12-3/TRBV12-4,NA,CASSLKVATNTGELFF
TRBJ1-2,TRBV20-1,NA,CSAMLRMGNYGYTF
TRBJ1-5,TRBV7-6,NA,CASSLNSGGAGQPQHF
TRBJ2-7,TRBV7-2,NA,CASTSTGHGGEQYF
TRBJ2-3,TRBV7-2,NA,CASSAGPTDTQYF
TRBJ1-2,TRBV7-9,TRBD1,CASSSSGGTGAGYTF
TRBJ2-2,TRBV5-1,NA,CASSGGRATGELFF
TRBJ2-1,TRBV7-2,NA,CASSLARGSEQFF
TRBJ1-6,TRBV2,NA,CASSDAVLLSLHF
TRBJ2-3,TRBV5-1,TRBD2,CASSLSGASTDTQYF
TRBJ2-3,TRBV4-1,TRBD1,CASSQEGQATDTQYF
TRBJ2-1,TRBV6-1,TRBD1,CASSRDRNNEQFF
TRBJ1-6,TRBV7-2,NA,CASSLTSSYNSPLHF
TRBJ2-3,TRBV20-1,NA,CSARDSNSGGVTDTQYF
TRBJ1-1,TRBV5-1,NA,CASNEGTNTEAFF
TRBJ2-6,TRBV28,NA,CASSLKISGANVLTF
TRBJ2-2,TRBV7-2,NA,CASSLYNTGELFF
TRBJ2-1,TRBV27,TRBD2,CASRRLAGKHNEQFF
TRBJ2-3,TRBV10-3,NA,CAIHGARGDTQYF
TRBJ2-2,TRBV7-2,NA,CASSPTVNTGELFF
TRBJ1-5,TRBV7-8,NA,CASGGSNQPQHF
TRBJ1-3,TRBV18,NA,CASSAPQSGNTIYF
TRBJ2-7,TRBV4-3,NA,CASSQKRHTYEQYF
TRBJ1-1,TRBV12-3/TRBV12-4,NA,CASSHPTENTEAFF
TRBJ2-5,TRBV28,TRBD1,CASRRGQGPQETQYF
TRBJ1-5,TRBV20-1,NA,CSASVGPSNQPQHF
TRBJ1-1,TRBV7-9,NA,CASSLGRMNTEAFF
TRBJ2-3,TRBV28,NA,CASRLSGQQYF
TRBJ2-6,TRBV5-5,NA,CASSHPGSGANVLTF